This is a list of T cell receptor beta chains from one sample in a study of cytomegalovirus exposure and HLA in healthy donors. Profiled with immunoSEQ multiplex PCR; TCRdb holds only in-frame clones, not every one. The sample lists about 110,000 clones; over 75% were seen once. The source material was PBMCs. The receptors were gathered from a man between 25 and 39 years old in good health and CMV-seropositive. Both conserved end residues are part of each CDR3. A D gene is named only where the DNA matches it firmly.

>NA|10|TRBJ2-1|TRBV20-1
CSAVRSEQFF
>NA|16|TRBJ2-2|TRBV7-7
CASSLGAGTDSGELFF
>NA|14|TRBJ1-1|TRBV2
CASSVGGGGVEAFF
>TRBD2|14|TRBJ2-1|TRBV27
CASLRTSGSHEQFF
>TRBD2|16|TRBJ2-3|TRBV6-1
CASSEGSGGATDTQYF
>TRBD1|14|TRBJ1-2|TRBV7-6
CASSLGTGMDGYTF
>NA|17|TRBJ2-7|TRBV14
CASSPLRGGSSSYEQYF
>NA|13|TRBJ2-2|TRBV19
CASSWTDTGELFF
>TRBD2|16|TRBJ2-3|TRBV27
CASSRLAGDGTDTQYF
>NA|13|TRBJ1-4|TRBV2
CASQQEINEKLFF
>NA|17|TRBJ2-3|TRBV10-3
CAISGLLQGPSADTQYF
>TRBD2|15|TRBJ2-5|TRBV4-2
CASSQVAGGPETQYF
>NA|14|TRBJ1-4|TRBV5-6
CASSLGKLNEKLFF
>TRBD1|17|TRBJ2-1|TRBV11-3
CASSLVAGTGKDGEQFF
>TRBD1|15|TRBJ2-7|TRBV11-2
CASSLEQGSYYEQYF
>NA|11|TRBJ1-5|TRBV2
CASSVGGPQHF
>TRBD1|14|TRBJ2-4|TRBV5-1
CASRSLTGENIQYF
>NA|14|TRBJ2-7|TRBV5-1
CASSLTASSYEQYF
>TRBD2|15|TRBJ2-1|TRBV7-2
CASSLSREGRNEQFF
>TRBD1|15|TRBJ1-6|TRBV2
CASIGTGVYNSPLHF
>TRBD1|14|TRBJ2-7|TRBV6-5
CASSRAGGRNEQYF
>TRBD1|15|TRBJ1-4|TRBV6-5
CASSPTGGQNEKLFF